This is a list of T cell receptor beta chains from one sample in a study of blood T cell repertoires in COVID-19. Method: immunoSEQ multiplex PCR; TCRdb's copy keeps in-frame clones and lacks some. The repertoire holds more than 60,000 clones, with approximately 90% as singletons. What was sequenced was peripheral blood. The source of these receptors is a human donor in a cohort sampled during active COVID-19. CDR3s include the opening cysteine and the closing phenylalanine or tryptophan. The D gene is left open where the match is weak. Clone size is shown for a subset of rows, as once, few, many or a class of expanded clone.

D	V	size	J	CDR3	DNA
TRBD1	TRBV11-3	.	TRBJ1-1	CASSPGQGWGDTEAFF	TGTGCCAGCAGCCCAGGACAGGGATGGGGAGACACTGAAGCTTTCTTT
.	TRBV27	.	TRBJ1-6	CASSLSQRGRLRPLHF	TGTGCCAGCAGTTTATCTCAGCGGGGGCGCTTGAGGCCCCTCCACTTT
TRBD1	TRBV7-2	few	TRBJ1-5	CASSYGQGGNQPQHF	TGTGCCAGCAGTTACGGACAGGGAGGGAATCAGCCCCAGCATTTT
.	TRBV5-1	.	TRBJ1-1	CASSWRGEVAEAFF	TGCGCCAGCAGCTGGAGAGGGGAGGTGGCTGAAGCTTTCTTT
TRBD1	TRBV15	.	TRBJ1-3	CATTPGTGGFYSGNTIYF	TGTGCCACAACTCCCGGGACAGGGGGCTTTTACTCTGGAAACACCATATATTTT
.	TRBV7-3	few	TRBJ1-1	CASSAGMNTEAFF	TGTGCCAGCAGCGCGGGGATGAACACTGAAGCTTTCTTT
.	TRBV2	.	TRBJ2-6	CASSGQGLSGANVLTF	TGTGCCAGCAGTGGGCAGGGTCTCTCTGGGGCCAACGTCCTGACTTTC
.	TRBV6-2/TRBV6-3	.	TRBJ2-1	CASSFGGRVNEQFF	TGTGCCAGCAGTTTTGGGGGGAGAGTAAATGAGCAGTTCTTC
.	TRBV6-5	.	TRBJ1-2	CASSYSNWRGERGYTF	TGTGCCAGCAGTTACTCGAATTGGAGGGGCGAGAGGGGCTACACCTTC
.	TRBV7-6	.	TRBJ2-1	CASRQDAGASYNEQFF	TGTGCCAGCAGACAAGACGCGGGGGCCTCCTACAATGAGCAGTTCTTC
TRBD2	TRBV3-1/TRBV3-2	.	TRBJ2-2	CASSPPGSGGTSNTGELFF	TGTGCCAGCAGTCCGCCGGGTAGCGGGGGGACCTCGAACACCGGGGAGCTGTTTTTT
.	TRBV5-1	.	TRBJ1-1	CASSKWTMEDEAFF	TGCGCCAGCAGCAAGTGGACGATGGAGGATGAAGCTTTCTTT
.	TRBV7-9	.	TRBJ2-6	CAAHSSGANVLTF	TGTGCCGCCCACAGCTCTGGGGCCAACGTCCTGACTTTC
.	TRBV5-1	.	TRBJ2-5	CASSWNRQETQYF	TGCGCCAGCAGCTGGAACAGACAAGAGACCCAGTACTTC
TRBD1	TRBV11-1	.	TRBJ2-7	CASSMRQGSLNEQYF	TGTGCCAGCAGCATGAGACAGGGTTCCTTGAACGAGCAGTACTTC
.	TRBV9	.	TRBJ1-6	CASSDDSTFSPLHF	TGTGCCAGCAGCGACGACAGTACCTTTTCACCCCTCCACTTT
.	TRBV4-3	.	TRBJ1-2	CASSQDSREPYGYTF	TGCGCCAGCAGCCAAGATAGCCGGGAACCCTATGGCTACACCTTC
TRBD1	TRBV29-1	.	TRBJ2-7	CSVEDVGTGKGYEQYF	TGCAGCGTTGAAGATGTCGGGACAGGCAAGGGGTACGAGCAGTACTTC
.	TRBV4-3	once	TRBJ1-3	CASSQELPGGPGNTIYF	TGCGCCAGCAGCCAAGAGTTACCAGGAGGCCCTGGAAACACCATATATTTT
.	TRBV6-6	once	TRBJ2-3	CASRVLSDTQYF	TGTGCCAGCCGGGTACTCTCAGATACGCAGTATTTT
TRBD1	TRBV19	once	TRBJ2-1	CASNPGQGYNEQFF	TGTGCCAGTAACCCGGGACAGGGGTACAATGAGCAGTTCTTC
TRBD2	TRBV5-4	.	TRBJ2-1	CASSLAGAGGRNEQFF	TGTGCCAGCAGCTTGGCCGGAGCGGGGGGGAGGAATGAGCAGTTCTTC
.	TRBV7-2	.	TRBJ2-1	CASSFLNEQFF	TGTGCCAGCAGCTTTCTCAATGAGCAGTTCTTC
.	TRBV12-3/TRBV12-4	.	TRBJ1-3	CASITGGNTIYF	TGTGCCAGCATTACGGGTGGAAACACCATATATTTT
TRBD2	TRBV19	.	TRBJ2-1	CASSIPGGAYNEQFF	TGTGCCAGTAGTATTCCGGGGGGGGCCTACAATGAGCAGTTCTTC
.	TRBV12-3/TRBV12-4	.	TRBJ2-7	CASSFGATYEQYF	TGTGCCAGCAGTTTTGGGGCAACCTACGAGCAGTACTTC
TRBD2	TRBV20-1	.	TRBJ2-3	CSASLPGGADTQYF	TGCAGTGCTAGTCTGCCGGGGGGAGCGGATACGCAGTATTTT
.	TRBV27	.	TRBJ1-6	CASSLSLNSPLHF	TGTGCCAGCAGTTTATCGTTAAATTCACCCCTCCACTTT
.	TRBV2	.	TRBJ2-3	CASSTGLSTDTQYF	TGTGCCAGCAGCACAGGATTAAGCACAGATACGCAGTATTTT
.	TRBV7-3	.	TRBJ2-2	CASSLNAGNTGELFF	TGTGCCAGCAGCTTAAATGCCGGTAACACCGGGGAGCTGTTTTTT
TRBD1	TRBV5-1	once	TRBJ1-5	CASSPGTGGGQPQHF	TGCGCCAGCAGCCCGGGGACAGGGGGCGGTCAGCCCCAGCATTTT
.	TRBV2	.	TRBJ1-4	CASSGGRNEKLFF	TGTGCCAGCAGTGGAGGGCGGAATGAAAAACTGTTTTTT
.	TRBV11-2	.	TRBJ1-2	CASSFGGQGHYGYTF	TGTGCCAGCAGCTTTGGGGGCCAGGGACACTATGGCTACACCTTC
TRBD1	TRBV5-1	.	TRBJ1-1	CASSRGSGGRGRLIAEAFF	TGCGCCAGCAGCCGTGGGTCAGGTGGAAGGGGGCGCCTTATCGCTGAAGCTTTCTTT
TRBD1	TRBV7-2	.	TRBJ1-4	CASSSPDRGNEKLFF	TGTGCCAGCAGTTCCCCGGACAGGGGCAATGAAAAACTGTTTTTT
TRBD1	TRBV10-3	.	TRBJ1-3	CAISRGQGDGNTIYF	TGTGCCATCAGCCGGGGACAGGGGGACGGAAACACCATATATTTT
TRBD1	TRBV7-2	once	TRBJ2-7	CASSSRQGPSYEQYF	TGTGCCAGCAGTTCTAGACAGGGCCCCTCCTACGAGCAGTACTTC
.	TRBV6-1	.	TRBJ2-5	CASSEGAGGETQYF	TGTGCCAGCAGTGAAGGTGCAGGGGGGGAGACCCAGTACTTC
.	TRBV15	.	TRBJ2-7	CATSRPGTPYEQYF	TGTGCCACCAGCAGACCAGGGACACCATACGAGCAGTACTTC
.	TRBV6-5	.	TRBJ1-2	CASRQTYSSNYGYTF	TGTGCCAGCAGACAAACCTACAGTTCTAACTATGGCTACACCTTC